The 9 T cell receptor beta chains below all came from one sample that was sequenced in a study of CXCR3-negative and CXCR3-positive naive CD8 T cells. UMI-tagged TRB cDNA libraries were built via 5' RACE. TCRdb reprocessed the 5' RACE reads and reports one entry per CDR3 protein, with no DNA. The clone table shows 100,000 or so distinct CDR3 sequences, with the ten largest holding over 1.5%. The sample was naive CXCR3- CD8+ T cells from blood. Subset: CD45RO-CCR7+CD27+CD95- naive CD8+ T cells lacking CXCR3 (TNR3-). The receptor set was obtained from a human donor in good health. Some clones in this sample may be carry-over from other donors' samples.

The chain joins TRBV4-3 to TRBJ2-7; there is no DNA to check the TCRdb D call of TRBD1. This CDR3 spans 14 amino acids. The germline V gene encodes CDR1 LGHNA and CDR2 YSLEER. This chain's CDR3 is CASSHGRGSYEQYF.

The rearrangement uses TRBV7-9 and TRBJ2-1. The germline V gene encodes CDR1 SEHNR and CDR2 FQNEAQ (reference sequence). The CDR3 has 11 amino acids. CDR3: CASRPNNEQFF.

The chain is built from TRBV9 and TRBJ2-7; TCRdb's D gene call, TRBD1, goes unchecked for lack of DNA. Germline CDR1 SGDLS, CDR2 YYNGEE. This CDR3 has 14 residues. CDR3 amino acids: CASSVGGTLYEQYF.

The rearrangement uses TRBV29-1 and TRBJ1-2; TCRdb reports TRBD1, a call that lacks DNA to check it against. CDR3 length: 15 amino acids. Germline values: CDR1 SQVTM, CDR2 ANQGSEA. CDR3 sequence reads: CSVEDWDRENDGYTF.

The CDR3: CASTRGQSNEQFF. This chain connects TRBV12-3 or TRBV12-4 to TRBJ2-1; TCRdb gives TRBD1 as the D gene, but with no DNA this cannot be confirmed. This CDR3 spans 13 amino acids.

CDR3 protein: CASSSLGQGDPHSDTQYF. The chain uses TRBV12-3 or TRBV12-4 and TRBJ2-3; the TCRdb call, TRBD1, lacks DNA for checking. The CDR3 totals 18 residues.

The gene calls are TRBV21-1 and TRBJ2-7; TCRdb's assignment of TRBD2 cannot be checked, as there is no DNA. TRBV21-1 represents a pseudogene. CDR3 size: 13 residues. CDR3 sequence reads: CASRGGAPYEQYF.

The chain recombines TRBV12-3 or TRBV12-4 with TRBJ2-3; the TRBD1 assignment by TCRdb is unverifiable without DNA. The CDR3 covers 18 residues. CDR3 loop: CASSDAKTGGPPADTQYF.

V is TRBV28 and J is TRBJ2-5; TCRdb gives TRBD1 as the D gene, but with no DNA this cannot be confirmed. The CDR3 length is 14 residues. CDR1 is MDHEN and CDR2 is SYDVKM in the germline V gene. CDR3 sequence reads: CASSSITGEETQYF. The complete variable domain, with remaining parts taken from reference TRBV28 and TRBJ2-5, reads DVKVTQSSRYLVKRTGEKVFLECVQDMDHENMFWYRQDPGLGLRLIYFSYDVKMKEKGDIPEGYSVSREKKERFSLILESASTNQTSMYLCASSSITGEETQYFGPGTRLLVL.